The 18 T cell receptor beta chains below all came from one sample that was sequenced in a study of blood T cell repertoires in COVID-19. Only in-frame clones appear in the TCRdb table, and some are missing; sequencing was by immunoSEQ multiplex PCR. Among 150,000 to 200,000 clones, more than 65% were seen once, and the ten largest hold roughly a sixth. Sequencing input: PBMCs or T cells enriched from blood (not recorded which). The source of these receptors is a woman aged 50 to 65 with acute COVID-19.

In its sample, this clone was seen a few times. This chain links TRBV13 with TRBJ1-1, with 9 bases aligning to TRBD1. V dropped 3 bases and J dropped 5; count of bases not matched to a gene: 4. The CDR3 runs to 14 residues. Germline V gene data show CDR1 as PRHDT and CDR2 as FYEKMQ (reference sequence). CDR3 protein: CASSLGQGRTEAFF. The CDR3 nucleotides read TGTGCCAGCAGCTTGGGACAGGGAAGAACTGAAGCTTTCTTT. The variable domain in full, with the rest retrieved from reference TRBV13 and TRBJ1-1, is AAGVIQSPRHLIKEKRETATLKCYPIPRHDTVYWYQQGPGQDPQFLISFYEKMQSDKGSIPDRFSAQQFSDYHSELNMSSLELGDSALYFCASSLGQGRTEAFFGQGTRLTVV.

This clone has only one observation. J is TRBJ1-3 and V is TRBV6-5, with D unresolved. The CDR3 is 14 amino acids. V lost 2 bases to trimming and J lost 2 bases, with 7 bases between them. CDR1 MNHEY and CDR2 SVGAGI come from the germline V gene. The CDR3 bases are TGTGCCAGCAGTTACGATAGTACTGGAAACACCATATATTTT. Protein product: CASSYDSTGNTIYF.

The chain combines TRBV6-6 with TRBJ2-4; TRBD2 might be the D (5 bases). The V and J ends lost 2 bases and 5 bases respectively, with 7 bases between them. The germline CDR1 and CDR2 sequences are MNHNY and SVGAGI (reference sequence). CDR3 length: 13 amino acids. This CDR3 reads CASSYPGENIQYF. DNA for the CDR3: TGTGCCAGCAGTTACCCCGGGGAAAACATTCAGTACTTC.

The chain has TRBV19 and TRBJ1-1; 8 nucleotides line up with TRBD1. Germline CDR1 and CDR2: LNHDA and SQIVND (reference sequence). The CDR3 has 13 amino acids. The V segment lost 5 bases and the J segment 5 bases; nucleotides outside the gene matches: 4. In DNA, the CDR3 is TGTGCCAGTAGTGGACAGGGTCGTACTGAAGCTTTCTTT. Translating gives CASSGQGRTEAFF. Full variable domain (missing parts from reference TRBV19 and TRBJ1-1): DGGITQSPKYLFRKEGQNVTLSCEQNLNHDAMYWYRQDPGQGLRLIYYSQIVNDFQKGDIAEGYSVSREKKESFPLTVTSAQKNPTAFYLCASSGQGRTEAFFGQGTRLTVV.

The rearrangement uses TRBV6-5 and TRBJ1-3; tentative D call: TRBD1 (5 bases). Germline loops: CDR1 MNHEY, CDR2 SVGAGI. The CDR3 consists of 14 residues. Trimming removed 5 bases at V and 3 bases at J, with 11 bases between. DNA for the CDR3: TGTGCCAGCAGTATTCAGGGCTTTGGAAACACCATATATTTT. Protein product: CASSIQGFGNTIYF.

V and J are TRBV2 and TRBJ1-2; D is perhaps TRBD1 (6 bases). The CDR3 runs to 14 residues. The germline CDR1 and CDR2 sequences are SNHLY and FYNNEI. Trimming took off 4 bases at V and 9 bases at J, with 18 bases between the two ends. The CDR3 sequence is CASSGEGYGDSYTF. DNA for the CDR3: TGTGCCAGCAGTGGTGAAGGTTATGGGGACAGCTACACCTTC.

This chain uses TRBV5-8 with TRBJ1-2, with unresolved D. CDR3 length: 14 residues. The germline CDR1 and CDR2 sequences are SGHTS and YDEGEE. The ends were cut back, 4 bases at V and 4 bases at J, with 14 bases in the middle. The CDR3 sequence: CASSTRGVRYGYTF. The CDR3 DNA is TGTGCCAGCAGCACCCGGGGAGTACGCTATGGCTACACCTTC.

This clone was observed a few times. This sequence joins TRBV6-5 and TRBJ1-2; D may be TRBD1 (6 bases). The V end was cut by 2 bases, the J end by 4 bases, with 14 bases between. Germline CDR1 reads MNHEY; CDR2 reads SVGAGI. CDR3 length: 15 amino acids. This chain's CDR3 is CASSYGLGHSYGYTF. The CDR3 coding sequence is TGTGCCAGCAGTTACGGTCTGGGACACTCCTATGGCTACACCTTC.

The rearrangement uses TRBV2 and TRBJ1-6; 7 positions agree with TRBD1. Per germline, CDR1 SNHLY and CDR2 FYNNEI. This CDR3 has 14 amino acids. Trimming cost V 4 bases and J 10 bases; bases outside gene matches: 7. CDR3 in amino acids: CASSVEGGDSPLHF. The DNA of the CDR3 is TGTGCCAGCAGTGTTGAAGGGGGCGACTCACCCCTCCACTTT. The whole variable domain, remainder taken from reference TRBV2 and TRBJ1-6, is EPEVTQTPSHQVTQMGQEVILRCVPISNHLYFYWYRQILGQKVEFLVSFYNNEISEKSEIFDDQFSVERPDGSNFTLKIRSTKLEDSAMYFCASSVEGGDSPLHFGNGTRLTVT.

The chain uses TRBV18 and TRBJ2-1, with TRBD1 identical over 8 bases. Germline assignment: CDR1 KGHSH and CDR2 LQKENI. Trimming at V came to 5 bases and at J to 3 bases, leaving 12 bases not matched to a gene. The CDR3 is 17 amino acids. CDR3 loop: CASSLRAQGARYNEQFF. In DNA form, the CDR3 reads TGTGCCAGCTCATTAAGGGCCCAGGGGGCCCGCTACAATGAGCAGTTCTTC. The full variable domain, with the rest looked up from reference TRBV18 and TRBJ2-1, is NAGVMQNPRHLVRRRGQEARLRCSPMKGHSHVYWYRQLPEEGLKFMVYLQKENIIDESGMPKERFSAEFPKEGPSILRIQQVVRGDSAAYFCASSLRAQGARYNEQFFGPGTRLTVL.

The chain has TRBV28 and TRBJ1-2; 9 bases match TRBD1. The CDR3 has 15 residues. Trimming cost V 6 bases and J 4 bases; bases outside gene matches: 9. CDR1 MDHEN and CDR2 SYDVKM come from the germline V gene. The CDR3 DNA reads TGTGCCAGCAGCACCGGGACAGGGTTCTCCTATGGCTACACCTTC. This gives the protein CASSTGTGFSYGYTF.

V and J are TRBV6-4 and TRBJ1-1; D remains ambiguous. Per the germline V gene, CDR1 is MRHNA and CDR2 is SNTAGT. This CDR3 has 19 residues. Between the trimmed V and J ends, which lost 0 bases and 2 bases, there was a span of 22 bases. CDR3 nucleotide sequence: TGTGCCAGCAGTGACTCTATAGACTCTCGAAGGCTTTCCAACACTGAAGCTTTCTTT. Residues: CASSDSIDSRRLSNTEAFF.

The CDR3 reads CASSQIWGDVSGTQYF. In nucleotides, the CDR3 is TGCGCCAGCAGCCAAATATGGGGCGACGTATCAGGGACCCAGTACTTC. The gene calls are TRBV4-3 and TRBJ2-5; D might be TRBD1 (5 bases). Germline-derived CDR1 and CDR2 are LGHNA and YSLEER. Trimming removed 2 bases from V and 7 bases from J, with 20 bases in between. There are 16 residues in the CDR3.

The chain carries TRBV4-2 and TRBJ1-4, with a possible D match to TRBD1 (5 bases). The CDR3 contains 14 residues. Trimming removed 1 base at V and 7 bases at J, with 10 bases between. The germline V gene encodes CDR1 LGHNA and CDR2 YNFKEQ. CDR3 nucleotides: TGTGCCAGCAGCCAAGGAGAACAGGTTGAAAAACTGTTTTTT. This translates into CASSQGEQVEKLFF.

The chain links TRBV5-1 to TRBJ2-1; 15 bases agree with TRBD2. Trimming removed 4 bases from V and 3 bases from J; junction bases left unmatched: 11. The CDR3 spans 19 residues. Germline V gene data show CDR1 as SGHRS and CDR2 as YFSETQ. The CDR3 loop reads CASSRIGLAGGLGYNEQFF. For the CDR3, the DNA is TGCGCCAGCAGCCGGATAGGACTAGCGGGGGGGCTCGGCTACAATGAGCAGTTCTTC. Together with reference TRBV5-1 and TRBJ2-1, the CDR3 gives the full variable domain: KAGVTQTPRYLIKTRGQQVTLSCSPISGHRSVSWYQQTPGQGLQFLFEYFSETQRNKGNFPGRFSGRQFSNSRSEMNVSTLELGDSALYLCASSRIGLAGGLGYNEQFFGPGTRLTVL.

V is TRBV18 and J is TRBJ1-1; D possibly corresponds to TRBD1 (5 bases). The CDR3 loop spans 15 amino acids. The germline V gene has CDR1 KGHSH and CDR2 LQKENI. V lost 6 bases and J lost 1, with 15 bases in between. As DNA, the CDR3 is TGTGCCAGCTCCGCCGCTAGGGGTAGGAACACTGAAGCTTTCTTT. Translating it yields CASSAARGRNTEAFF.

The J gene is TRBJ2-3, the V gene TRBV28; TRBD1 is a possible D gene (6 bases). CDR3 length: 16 residues. The germline V gene has CDR1 MDHEN and CDR2 SYDVKM. The V and J ends lost 1 base and 0 bases respectively, with 11 bases between them. The CDR3 nucleotides read TGTGCCAGCAGTTTATTTCAAGGGGGAAGCACAGATACGCAGTATTTT. It translates to CASSLFQGGSTDTQYF.

V usage is TRBV7-2 and J usage is TRBJ2-5; 9 bases align to TRBD2. Trimming removed 3 bases from V and 7 bases from J; junction bases left unmatched: 15. CDR3 length equals 17 residues. Germline assignment: CDR1 SGHTA and CDR2 FQGNSA. The CDR3 DNA sequence: TGTGCCAGCAGCTTTGGTGGTAGCGGGGGTTCCGGGGGGACCCAGTACTTC. Translated: CASSFGGSGGSGGTQYF.